This entry is about one T cell receptor beta chain. Its antigen is currently unknown. The PCR ran on 60 Vbeta and 13 Jbeta primers. Assay: immunoSEQ multiplex PCR; the TCRdb copy retains only in-frame clones and omits some. Among 250,000 to 350,000 clones listed, about 80% were seen once. These data originate in a study of cytomegalovirus exposure and HLA in healthy donors. The study's findings and limits: In an earlier analysis, most TCR beta V segments were productive about 90% or about 30% of the time. Among TCR beta chains of equal frequency, HLA-associated ones were more clonally expanded in a later analysis.

Germline V gives CDR1 SGHVS, CDR2 FNYEAQ. The CDR3 runs to 15 residues. Losses at the gene ends were 3 bases for V and 7 bases for J; bases not matched to a gene: 5. The chain carries TRBV7-6 and TRBJ2-1, with 11 bases identical to TRBD1. This sequence was found in a girl aged 2-10 years in good health and CMV-seronegative. The source material was PBMCs. CDR3 bases: TGTGCCAGCAGCTTCGGACAGGGGGCGCTTAATGAGCAGTTCTTC. Residues: CASSFGQGALNEQFF.